The T cell receptor beta chain described here comes from a study of control samples from healthy donors and cancer patients. Generated by immunoSEQ multiplex PCR, the TCRdb table keeps only in-frame clones and is missing some. The sample holds approximately 37,000 clones, 90% to 95% seen once. CDR1 and CDR2 (germline): SGHRS, YFSETQ. Trimming pared 5 bases from V and 7 bases from J, leaving 7 bases between. The CDR3 contains 11 residues. The chain is built from TRBV5-1 and TRBJ2-1; no firm D call. This clonotype was sampled from a woman aged 50 to 60 in good health. Sequenced sample: blood. CDR3 protein: CASRSRNEQFF. Written as DNA, the CDR3 is TGCGCCAGCAGATCGAGGAATGAGCAGTTCTTC. Full variable domain (rest looked up from reference TRBV5-1 and TRBJ2-1): KAGVTQTPRYLIKTRGQQVTLSCSPISGHRSVSWYQQTPGQGLQFLFEYFSETQRNKGNFPGRFSGRQFSNSRSEMNVSTLELGDSALYLCASRSRNEQFFGPGTRLTVL.